A selection of T cell receptor beta chains follows, all from one sample in a study of blood T cell repertoires in COVID-19. TCRdb keeps only in-frame clones here, not all; method: immunoSEQ multiplex PCR. This sample has about 400,000 clones; 88% occur once, and the top ten carry around 2.1%. The specimen sequenced was PBMCs or T cells enriched from blood (not recorded which). These receptors were obtained from a woman between 35 and 50 years old with acute COVID-19. The CDR3 runs from the conserved cysteine through the conserved F or W. D genes are given only for firm matches. Some rows mark clone size as missing; the rest say once, few, many or name a class of expanded clone.

J gene | V gene | clone size | D gene | CDR3 DNA | CDR3 protein
TRBJ2-7 | TRBV27 | NA | NA | TGTGCCAGCAAGAGGGGGATACTCTTCTACGAGCAGTACTTC | CASKRGILFYEQYF
TRBJ2-7 | TRBV3-1/TRBV3-2 | once | TRBD1 | TGTGCCAGCAGCCAAGTCACAGGGGCCACCTACGAGCAGTACTTC | CASSQVTGATYEQYF
TRBJ2-1 | TRBV7-8 | NA | NA | TGTGCCAGCAGCTTGACTACAAATGAGCAGTTCTTC | CASSLTTNEQFF
TRBJ1-2 | TRBV19 | NA | TRBD1 | TGTGCCAGTAGTATATTGGGGGACAGGGCTGGCTACACCTTC | CASSILGDRAGYTF
TRBJ1-4 | TRBV11-2 | NA | NA | TGTGCCAGCAGCTCCCTGGGGGGATTTCCCAAAAAACTGTTTTTT | CASSSLGGFPKKLFF
TRBJ1-1 | TRBV6-4 | NA | NA | TGTGCCAGCAGTGACCTAGAGAGGGCCGGAGTGACTGAAGCTTTCTTT | CASSDLERAGVTEAFF
TRBJ2-1 | TRBV2 | NA | NA | TGTGCCAGCAGTGATCCCCTCTATGAGCAGTTCTTC | CASSDPLYEQFF
TRBJ2-3 | TRBV7-2 | NA | NA | TGTGCCAGCAGCTTGACGGGGTCTAGCACAGATACGCAGTATTTT | CASSLTGSSTDTQYF
TRBJ2-1 | TRBV19 | NA | TRBD2 | TGTGCCAGTAGTGCCCAGACTAGCGGGGGGAATGAGCAGTTCTTC | CASSAQTSGGNEQFF
TRBJ2-5 | TRBV24-1 | NA | TRBD1 | TGTGCCACCAGTGATTTTGGGACAGGGGCCCAAGAGACCCAGTACTTC | CATSDFGTGAQETQYF
TRBJ1-6 | TRBV5-1 | NA | NA | TGCGCCAGCAGCTTGTCCAGGGATGATTCACCCCTCCACTTT | CASSLSRDDSPLHF
TRBJ1-1 | TRBV2 | NA | TRBD1 | TGTGCCAGCAGTGAGAAGGGACAGGGTGACCCGGAAGCTTTCTTT | CASSEKGQGDPEAFF
TRBJ2-1 | TRBV6-5 | NA | NA | TGTGCCAGCAGCAACGGGGTAGGATCCTACAATGAGCAGTTCTTC | CASSNGVGSYNEQFF
TRBJ1-1 | TRBV24-1 | NA | NA | TGTGCCACCAGTCGAGAGGGCGGAACTGAAGCTTTCTTT | CATSREGGTEAFF
TRBJ2-5 | TRBV19 | once | NA | TGTGCCAGTAAAAGAAGCGGTGAAGGGACCCAGTACTTC | CASKRSGEGTQYF
TRBJ2-3 | TRBV24-1 | once | TRBD1 | TGTGCCACCAGTGCGACTCGACAGGGGACAGATACGCAGTATTTT | CATSATRQGTDTQYF
TRBJ1-2 | TRBV12-3/TRBV12-4 | NA | TRBD1 | TGTGCCAGCACGACAGGGCTCCTCTATGGCTACACCTTC | CASTTGLLYGYTF
TRBJ2-7 | TRBV30 | NA | TRBD1 | TGTGCCTGGAGCCCGAGCTTAGGGGGCCGGGAGCAGTACTTC | CAWSPSLGGREQYF